This passage covers 24 T cell receptor beta chains from one sample sequenced in a study of T cell responses to AZD1222 COVID-19 vaccine. Assay used: immunoSEQ multiplex PCR; TCRdb lists only in-frame clones, some missing. The sample holds some 150,000 clones, about 87% seen once. Material: peripheral blood, obtained 28 days after the second dose of the MenACWY control vaccine. These receptors all stem from an adult who received the MenACWY meningococcal vaccine as a control.

This clone was observed a single time. J is TRBJ2-7 and V is TRBV19; D may be TRBD1 (5 bases). Germline-derived CDR1 and CDR2 are LNHDA and SQIVND (reference sequence). The CDR3 has 12 amino acids. Trimming removed 5 bases at V and 2 bases at J, with 7 bases between. CDR3 nucleotide sequence: TGTGCCAGTAGTCCGGACACCTACGAGCAGTACTTC. Translation: CASSPDTYEQYF.

V usage is TRBV28 and J usage is TRBJ1-5; the D gene is possibly TRBD1 (6 bases). CDR1 and CDR2 (germline): MDHEN, SYDVKM. The V end was cut by 7 bases, the J end by 6 bases, with 25 bases between. The CDR3 is made up of 17 amino acids. In DNA form, the CDR3 reads TGTGCCAGCATCCCCTCAAGGGGGGAAGTGTCGGGTCAGCCCCAGCATTTT. It translates to CASIPSRGEVSGQPQHF. Using reference TRBV28 and TRBJ1-5 for the parts outside the CDR3, the full variable domain is DVKVTQSSRYLVKRTGEKVFLECVQDMDHENMFWYRQDPGLGLRLIYFSYDVKMKEKGDIPEGYSVSREKKERFSLILESASTNQTSMYLCASIPSRGEVSGQPQHFGDGTRLSIL.

The rearrangement links TRBV5-1 to TRBJ2-7; D possibly uses TRBD1 or TRBD2 (5 bases each). The CDR3 is 12 amino acids. CDR1 and CDR2 (germline): SGHRS, YFSETQ. Trimming removed 0 bases from V and 6 bases from J, with 7 bases in between. The CDR3 is CASSLGGTEQYF. The CDR3 DNA follows: TGCGCCAGCAGCTTGGGGGGGACCGAGCAGTACTTC.

The chain is built from TRBV12-3 or TRBV12-4 and TRBJ2-6; D is ambiguous. The V gene lost 6 bases and the J gene lost 2 bases, with 5 bases spanning the gap. The CDR3 spans 13 residues. The CDR3 DNA reads as TGTGCCAGCAGGGTCCCTGGGGCCAACGTCCTGACTTTC. Translated, it gives CASRVPGANVLTF.

The chain recombines TRBV5-1 with TRBJ1-1; D not certain. Germline CDR1 reads SGHRS; CDR2 reads YFSETQ. CDR3 length: 14 residues. V was shortened by 3 bases and J by 0 bases, with 9 bases between the two germline ends. Here the CDR3 DNA reads TGCGCCAGCAGCTCCAGAGTTATGAACACTGAAGCTTTCTTT. This sequence encodes CASSSRVMNTEAFF.

The chain is built from TRBV28 and TRBJ1-3, with 9 bases that match TRBD1. Germline values: CDR1 MDHEN, CDR2 SYDVKM. After removal of 4 bases from V and 1 base from J, the junction contained 11 bases not matched to a gene. The CDR3 sequence is 18 residues long. CDR3 sequence: CASSSPGTGPFSGNTIYF. The CDR3 DNA sequence: TGTGCCAGCAGTTCCCCCGGGACAGGGCCTTTTTCTGGAAACACCATATATTTT.

The rearrangement joins TRBV18 to TRBJ2-2; D is ambiguous. The V and J ends lost 3 bases and 0 bases respectively, with 8 bases between them. The germline V gene has CDR1 KGHSH and CDR2 LQKENI. The CDR3 consists of 15 residues. The CDR3 loop is CASSPSVTNTGELFF. The CDR3 region has the DNA TGTGCCAGCTCACCGTCGGTGACGAACACCGGGGAGCTGTTTTTT.

This rearrangement joins TRBV29-1 to TRBJ1-2; D is unresolved. Germline CDR1 is SQVTM and CDR2 is ANQGSEA. This CDR3 comprises 11 residues. Between the trimmed V and J ends, which lost 8 bases and 4 bases, there was a span of 11 bases. The CDR3 is CSSTALYGYTF. The CDR3 DNA is TGCAGCTCCACAGCCCTCTATGGCTACACCTTC. The full variable domain, in which reference TRBV29-1 and TRBJ1-2 provide the parts outside the CDR3, is SAVISQKPSRDICQRGTSLTIQCQVDSQVTMMFWYRQQPGQSLTLIATANQGSEATYESGFVIDKFPISRPNLTFSTLTVSNMSPEDSSIYLCSSTALYGYTFGSGTRLTVV.

This clone was found once. The chain has TRBV25-1 and TRBJ2-5; no reliable D call. The CDR3 is made up of 14 amino acids. Trimming cost V 0 bases and J 2 bases, with 7 bases left between them. The germline V gene has CDR1 MGHDK and CDR2 SYGVNS. The CDR3: CASSEYLAQETQYF. CDR3 in DNA: TGTGCCAGCAGTGAATATTTGGCACAAGAGACCCAGTACTTC.

V gene TRBV4-2 combines with J gene TRBJ2-7; D gene unclear. CDR3 length equals 17 residues. V lost 0 bases and J lost 2, with 17 bases in between. Per the germline V gene, CDR1 is LGHNA and CDR2 is YNFKEQ. The CDR3 region is CASSQDPQRRVAYEQYF. The CDR3 nucleotides are TGTGCCAGCAGCCAAGATCCGCAAAGGAGAGTAGCCTACGAGCAGTACTTC.

The chain couples TRBV7-9 to TRBJ2-1; 12 bases align to TRBD1. Germline trimming cut 3 bases from V and 10 bases from J; bases unmatched to any gene: 13. The CDR3 length is 17 residues. CDR1 and CDR2 from the germline V gene are SEHNR and FQNEAQ (reference sequence). The CDR3 sequence is CASSFTGQGAPEKEQFF. In DNA form, the CDR3 reads TGTGCCAGCAGCTTTACGGGACAGGGGGCGCCTGAGAAGGAGCAGTTCTTC.

CDR3 sequence (DNA): TGTGCCAGCTCACCGCCACTAGCAGAACAAGAGACCCAGTACTTC. Translation gives CASSPPLAEQETQYF. The chain has TRBV18 and TRBJ2-5; D is perhaps TRBD2 (6 bases). The V gene's germline CDR1 is KGHSH and CDR2 LQKENI. This CDR3 is built from 15 residues. V was trimmed by 3 bases and J by 2 bases, leaving 13 bases between them.

The J gene is TRBJ2-7, the V gene TRBV7-9, with TRBD2 as a possible D gene (6 bases). V lost 4 bases and J lost 7, with 17 bases in between. Germline V gene data show CDR1 as SEHNR and CDR2 as FQNEAQ (reference sequence). CDR3 size: 14 residues. The CDR3 loop reads CASSWDFAVWEQYF. CDR3 DNA: TGTGCCAGCAGCTGGGACTTCGCGGTGTGGGAGCAGTACTTC. The full variable domain, in which reference TRBV7-9 and TRBJ2-7 provide the parts outside the CDR3, is DTGVSQNPRHKITKRGQNVTFRCDPISEHNRLYWYRQTLGQGPEFLTYFQNEAQLEKSRLLSDRFSAERPKGSFSTLEIQRTEQGDSAMYLCASSWDFAVWEQYFGPGTRLTVT.

This clone has a single count. The genes are TRBV27 and TRBJ2-3, with 12 positions matching TRBD1. The CDR3 covers 16 residues. Germline V CDR1 and CDR2: MNHEY, SMNVEV (reference sequence). After removal of 5 bases from V and 2 bases from J, the junction contained 5 bases not matched to a gene. CDR3 sequence reads: CASSRGQGADTDTQYF. CDR3 nucleotide sequence: TGTGCCAGCAGTAGGGGACAGGGGGCAGACACAGATACGCAGTATTTT.

Remarks on this clone: One junction end does not reproduce the germline sequence, and a read error may be involved. This sequence joins TRBV6-1 and TRBJ2-7, with 9 bases that match TRBD1. The CDR3 length is 14 residues. The germline CDR1 and CDR2 sequences are MNHNS and SASEGT. CDR3 bases: TGTGCCAGCAGCGAAGGACAGGGGAGGGACGAGCAGTACTTC. Its translation is CASSEGQGRDEQYF.

The chain recombines TRBV10-3 with TRBJ1-1; 8 bases match TRBD1. This CDR3 region has 14 residues. The germline V gene has CDR1 ENHRY and CDR2 SYGVKD. J gave up 4 bases and V 6 bases, and 7 bases lay outside the gene matches. This chain's CDR3 is CAIRGTGIFTEAFF. The CDR3 region has the DNA TGTGCCATCAGGGGGACAGGTATTTTCACTGAAGCTTTCTTT.

The genes are TRBV5-6 and TRBJ2-1; no reliable D call. Germline CDR1 reads SGHDT; CDR2 reads YYEEEE. The CDR3 spans 16 residues. V gave up 1 base and J gave up 0 bases, with 11 bases separating them. The CDR3 DNA reads TGTGCCAGCAGCTTGTTCGGCGAGAGCTCCTACAATGAGCAGTTCTTC. It yields the protein CASSLFGESSYNEQFF.

The chain recombines TRBV7-9 with TRBJ2-7, with 14 bases fitting TRBD2. Germline assignment: CDR1 SEHNR and CDR2 FQNEAQ (reference sequence). CDR3 length: 17 amino acids. The V segment lost 2 bases and the J segment 9 bases; nucleotides outside the gene matches: 12. The CDR3 loop reads CASSLRPGTSGSLGQYF. The CDR3 region has the DNA TGTGCCAGCAGCTTACGGCCAGGGACTAGCGGGAGTTTGGGGCAGTACTTC.

The chain employs TRBV27 and TRBJ1-6, with unresolved D. The V end lost 8 bases, the J end lost 0 bases, and 8 bases lay between the germline ends. CDR3 size: 14 residues. Looked up from germline, CDR1 is MNHEY and CDR2 is SMNVEV (reference sequence). The CDR3 is CASRESSYNSPLHF. As DNA, the CDR3 is TGTGCCAGCCGAGAGAGCTCCTATAATTCACCCCTCCACTTT.

The rearrangement uses TRBV2 and TRBJ1-4; possible D gene TRBD1, 5 bases. There are 17 residues in the CDR3. Per germline, CDR1 SNHLY and CDR2 FYNNEI. V gave up 3 bases and J gave up 0 bases, with 14 bases separating them. CDR3 region: CASSDAGRGATNEKLFF. In DNA form, the CDR3 reads TGTGCCAGCAGTGATGCAGGGAGGGGTGCAACTAATGAAAAACTGTTTTTT.

J is TRBJ1-1 and V is TRBV10-3; 12 bases agree with TRBD1. J gave up 4 bases and V 2 bases, and 2 bases lay outside the gene matches. This CDR3 comprises 15 residues. CDR1 ENHRY and CDR2 SYGVKD come from the germline V gene. In nucleotides, the CDR3 is TGTGCCATCAGTGAGGGGACAGGGGGCGGCACTGAAGCTTTCTTT. Protein: CAISEGTGGGTEAFF.

The chain uses TRBV5-6 and TRBJ1-1; 7 nucleotides align to TRBD1. Germline assignment: CDR1 SGHDT and CDR2 YYEEEE. V gave up 3 bases and J gave up 12 bases; unmatched junction bases: 5. This CDR3 spans 11 amino acids. CDR3 region: CASSSDRVTFF. The CDR3 DNA follows: TGTGCCAGCAGCTCAGACAGGGTCACTTTCTTT.

The J gene is TRBJ2-2, the V gene TRBV28; D unresolved. Germline CDR1 reads MDHEN; CDR2 reads SYDVKM. The CDR3 length is 14 residues. V was cut by 2 bases and J by 6 bases, with 10 bases left in between. In DNA, the CDR3 is TGTGCCAGCAGTTTAGCGGTTTTCCCCGGGGAGCTGTTTTTT. Translating gives CASSLAVFPGELFF.

This chain joins TRBV11-2 and TRBJ1-1; D not resolved. The CDR3 has 13 amino acids. With 2 bases removed from V and 1 base from J, the gap between germline ends came to 5 bases. CDR1 SGHAT and CDR2 FQNNGV come from the germline V gene. This CDR3 is CASSLTENTEAFF. The CDR3, as DNA: TGTGCCAGCAGCTTAACAGAGAACACTGAAGCTTTCTTT.